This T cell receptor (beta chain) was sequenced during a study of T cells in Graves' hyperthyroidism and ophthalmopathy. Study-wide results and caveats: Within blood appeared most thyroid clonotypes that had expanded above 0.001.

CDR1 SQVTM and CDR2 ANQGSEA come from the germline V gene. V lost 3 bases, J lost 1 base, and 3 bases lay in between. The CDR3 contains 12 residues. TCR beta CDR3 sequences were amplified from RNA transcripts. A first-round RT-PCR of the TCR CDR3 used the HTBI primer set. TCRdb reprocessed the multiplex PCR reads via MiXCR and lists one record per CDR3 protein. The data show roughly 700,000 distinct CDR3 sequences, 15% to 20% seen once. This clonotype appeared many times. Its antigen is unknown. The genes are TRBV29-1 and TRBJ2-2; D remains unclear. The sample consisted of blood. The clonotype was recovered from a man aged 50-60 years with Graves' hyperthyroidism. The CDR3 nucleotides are TGCAGCGTTGACAGGAACACCGGGGAGCTGTTTTTT. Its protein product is CSVDRNTGELFF.